The 22 T cell receptor beta chains listed next were all sequenced from one sample in a study of relationships among human T cell subsets (TCRdb year 2010). Libraries were built with multiplex PCR. Data came from a 454 GS FLX. TCR alpha and beta CDR3 regions were amplified from mRNA by semiquantitative ARM-PCR. ARM-PCR used tagged nested gene-specific primers, after which communal superprimers carried out exponential amplification. TCRdb reanalyzed the raw reads on its own, using fastp at Q25 for trimming and MiXCR for clone calling, and kept in-frame beta chains. A single entry per CDR3 protein holds the most common genes and DNA from its merged rows. A total of a few thousand distinct CDR3 sequences appear in this sample, more than 65% of them only once. Of the sample, around 30% is held by the ten largest clones. Sequencing was carried out using total T cells sorted from blood. This specimen's cell subset or site label, per the study, means: CD3+ T cells in general. These TCRs come from a man between 40 and 49 years old in good health.

The chain recombines TRBV4-1 with TRBJ1-1; D gene ambiguous. The CDR3 spans 12 residues. V was pared by 7 bases and J by 5 bases, with 11 bases between. Germline V gene sequence: CDR1 MGHRA, CDR2 YSYEKL. The CDR3 sequence: CASKNSGTEAFF. CDR3 nucleotide sequence: TGCGCCAGCAAGAATTCCGGAACTGAAGCTTTCTTT.

The chain is built from TRBV20-1 and TRBJ1-5; 7 bases fit TRBD1. This CDR3 comprises 17 residues. The trim removed 6 bases at V and 4 bases at J, leaving 18 bases unmatched. The germline V gene has CDR1 DFQATT and CDR2 SNEGSKA (reference sequence). The CDR3 nucleotides are TGCAGTGCCGTACTTAACATACGGACAGGAGGTAATCAGCCCCAGCATTTT. Translating it yields CSAVLNIRTGGNQPQHF.

This sequence joins TRBV11-2 and TRBJ2-7; 9 bases are shared with TRBD2. CDR1 and CDR2 (germline): SGHAT, FQNNGV. V dropped 5 bases and J dropped 2; count of bases not matched to a gene: 7. CDR3 size: 15 residues. DNA for the CDR3: TGTGCCAGCAGCACCTTAGCGGGAGTGGCCTACGAGCAGTACTTC. Translating gives CASSTLAGVAYEQYF.

The chain carries TRBV28 and TRBJ2-1; TRBD1 agrees at 9 bases. Per germline, CDR1 MDHEN and CDR2 SYDVKM. The CDR3 runs to 15 residues. V was pared by 4 bases and J by 1 base, with 2 bases of the junction left unmatched. DNA for the CDR3: TGTGCCAGCAGTTCCGGGACAGGGTCCTACAATGAGCAGTTCTTC. Translating it yields CASSSGTGSYNEQFF.

J is TRBJ2-1 and V is TRBV6-5, with TRBD1 matching 10 bases. CDR1 is MNHEY, CDR2 SVGAGI, per germline. This CDR3 contains 17 residues. Trimming at V came to 6 bases and at J to 5 bases, leaving 13 bases not matched to a gene. The CDR3 spells CASRPRQGARFHNEQFF. The DNA of the CDR3 is TGTGCCAGCAGACCTCGACAGGGGGCGAGGTTCCACAATGAGCAGTTCTTC.

The chain is built from TRBV11-1 and TRBJ1-2, with 7 bases identical to TRBD1. The CDR3 runs 14 residues. Losses at the gene ends were 2 bases for V and 4 bases for J; bases not matched to a gene: 4. Germline V gene sequence: CDR1 SGHAT, CDR2 FQDESV (reference sequence). Here the CDR3 DNA reads TGTGCCAGCAGCTTAAGTAGGACAGGCTATGGCTACACCTTC. Its protein is CASSLSRTGYGYTF.

V gene TRBV7-9 combines with J gene TRBJ2-1, with D tentatively TRBD2 (5 bases). CDR1 SEHNR and CDR2 FQNEAQ come from the germline V gene (reference sequence). CDR3 length: 15 amino acids. Between the trimmed V and J ends, which lost 5 bases and 9 bases, there was a span of 20 bases. The CDR3 reads CASSGLAGPQSEQFF. The CDR3 nucleotides are TGTGCCAGCAGCGGACTTGCCGGCCCTCAAAGTGAGCAGTTCTTC.

The chain couples TRBV10-3 to TRBJ1-1, with a tentative D call TRBD1 (5 bases). Per the germline V gene, CDR1 is ENHRY and CDR2 is SYGVKD. V was pared by 0 bases and J by 0 bases, with 11 bases between. The length of the CDR3 is 16 residues. CDR3 amino acids: CAISESSGGLNTEAFF. The CDR3, as DNA: TGTGCCATCAGTGAGTCCTCCGGGGGACTGAACACTGAAGCTTTCTTT.

This chain connects TRBV12-3 or TRBV12-4 to TRBJ1-1; D remains unclear. Trimming removed 5 bases at V and 1 base at J, with 8 bases between. CDR3 length: 13 amino acids. This CDR3 is CASSVQTNTEAFF. CDR3 DNA: TGTGCCAGCAGTGTACAAACGAACACTGAAGCTTTCTTT.

J is TRBJ1-1 and V is TRBV14, with 8 bases identical to TRBD1. CDR1 is SGHDN and CDR2 is FVKESK in the germline V gene. The length of the CDR3 is 15 residues. V was pared by 2 bases and J by 8 bases, with 10 bases of the junction left unmatched. The CDR3 sequence: CASSQKGQEFIEAFF. The CDR3 DNA is TGTGCCAGCAGCCAAAAGGGACAGGAGTTCATCGAAGCTTTCTTT.

This chain connects TRBV28 to TRBJ2-5; D is ambiguous. V was cut by 5 bases and J by 6 bases, with 7 bases left in between. CDR1 and CDR2 from the germline V gene are MDHEN and SYDVKM. The CDR3 runs 11 residues. The CDR3 reads CASSLLKTQYF. Written as DNA, the CDR3 is TGTGCCAGCAGTCTACTCAAGACCCAGTACTTC.

The V call is TRBV20-1, the J call TRBJ2-5; maybe TRBD1 (6 bases). Trimming removed 5 bases at V and 5 bases at J, with 18 bases between. Germline V gene lookup returns CDR1 DFQATT and CDR2 SNEGSKA (reference sequence). The CDR3 spans 14 residues. The chain's CDR3 is CSAAPGHEVETQYF. Written as DNA, the CDR3 is TGCAGTGCTGCCCCGGGACACGAGGTGGAGACCCAGTACTTC.

There are a few counts of this clonotype. V usage is TRBV11-3 and J usage is TRBJ2-3; the match to TRBD2 covers 9 bases. The CDR3 is 16 amino acids. Looked up from germline, CDR1 is SGHNT and CDR2 is YENEEA. After removal of 5 bases from V and 0 bases from J, the junction contained 6 bases not matched to a gene. The CDR3 DNA is TGTGCCAGCAGCCCCGGCCTAGCGGGGAGCACAGATACGCAGTATTTT. Protein product: CASSPGLAGSTDTQYF. The full variable domain, rest sourced from reference TRBV11-3 and TRBJ2-3, is EAGVVQSPRYKIIEKKQPVAFWCNPISGHNTLYWYLQNLGQGPELLIRYENEEAVDDSQLPKDRFSAERLKGVDSTLKIQPAELGDSAVYLCASSPGLAGSTDTQYFGPGTRLTVL.

This chain joins TRBV11-2 and TRBJ1-6; no reliable D call. The germline gives CDR1 SGHAT, CDR2 FQNNGV. The V and J ends lost 0 bases and 7 bases respectively, with 7 bases between them. The CDR3 sequence is 14 residues long. CDR3 sequence reads: CASSLEGRNSPLHF. CDR3 DNA sequence: TGTGCCAGCAGCTTAGAAGGGAGAAATTCACCCCTCCACTTT. Full variable domain (outside the CDR3, taken from reference TRBV11-2 and TRBJ1-6): EAGVAQSPRYKIIEKRQSVAFWCNPISGHATLYWYQQILGQGPKLLIQFQNNGVVDDSQLPKDRFSAERLKGVDSTLKIQPAKLEDSAVYLCASSLEGRNSPLHFGNGTRLTVT.

This chain uses TRBV5-6 with TRBJ1-1, with 7 bases that match TRBD1. J lost 6 bases, V lost 5 bases, and 10 bases had no gene match. The CDR3 has 14 amino acids. Germline CDR1 and CDR2: SGHDT and YYEEEE. The CDR3 DNA is TGTGCCAGCAGGCCGGGACAGTATAGCTCTGAAGCTTTCTTT. Protein product: CASRPGQYSSEAFF.

The V gene is TRBV10-3, the J gene TRBJ2-3; D gene ambiguous. CDR1 is ENHRY and CDR2 is SYGVKD in the germline V gene. The CDR3 length is 14 residues. Trimming cost V 5 bases and J 5 bases, with 14 bases left between them. CDR3 DNA sequence: TGTGCCATCAGTCTCGGCAGGAAGGAAGATACGCAGTATTTT. This translates into CAISLGRKEDTQYF.

Only a few counts were recorded for this clonotype. This chain joins TRBV13 and TRBJ2-5, with 9 positions matching TRBD1. This CDR3 has 18 amino acids. V lost 4 bases and J lost 4; bases outside the gene matches: 16. Germline V lookup: CDR1 PRHDT, CDR2 FYEKMQ (reference sequence). The CDR3 bases are TGTGCCAGCAGCTCTACCCGACCCCGGGACAGGGTGGTAGAGACCCAGTACTTC. It is translated as CASSSTRPRDRVVETQYF.

In its sample, this clonotype was seen a few times. The chain is built from TRBV19 and TRBJ1-2; perhaps TRBD1 as D (6 bases). CDR1 LNHDA and CDR2 SQIVND come from the germline V gene (reference sequence). The CDR3 runs to 12 residues. V was shortened by 4 bases and J by 5 bases, with 8 bases between the two germline ends. The CDR3 DNA is TGTGCCAGTAGTACTGGGACATATGGCTACACCTTC. It encodes CASSTGTYGYTF.

This rearrangement joins TRBV6-4 to TRBJ2-3, with D tentatively TRBD1 (6 bases). The CDR3 has 14 amino acids. Germline V gene data show CDR1 as MRHNA and CDR2 as SNTAGT. Deletions cut 6 bases from V and 0 bases from J, with 10 bases between. CDR3 DNA sequence: TGTGCCAGCAGCGCTGGACAGAGCACAGATACGCAGTATTTT. Amino acid sequence: CASSAGQSTDTQYF.

The sample holds one count of this clonotype. The genes are TRBV7-3 and TRBJ2-1, with D unclear. V gave up 2 bases and J gave up 6 bases, with 8 bases separating them. This CDR3 has 13 residues. In germline, CDR1 is SGHTA, CDR2 FQGTGA. This chain's CDR3 is CASSLDYTNEQFF. The CDR3 DNA sequence: TGTGCCAGCAGCTTAGATTATACCAATGAGCAGTTCTTC.

This clonotype was seen a single time. This chain joins TRBV28 and TRBJ2-4; D assignment may be TRBD1 or TRBD2 (7 bases each). Trimming left V 5 bases short and J 7 bases short, with 15 bases between. Germline V gene sequence: CDR1 MDHEN, CDR2 SYDVKM. CDR3 length: 14 residues. The CDR3: CASSPRQGGNIQYF. Here the CDR3 DNA reads TGTGCCAGCAGTCCAAGACAGGGAGGGAACATTCAGTACTTC.

The count of this clonotype is one. The rearrangement joins TRBV13 to TRBJ2-7, with 10 bases aligning to TRBD1. This CDR3 spans 16 amino acids. V shed 5 bases and J 4 bases; nucleotides not matched to a gene: 11. Looked up from germline, CDR1 is PRHDT and CDR2 is FYEKMQ (reference sequence). The CDR3 nucleotides read TGTGCCAGCAGCGGGCGACAGGGGGCCCTTTCATACGAGCAGTACTTC. Its translation is CASSGRQGALSYEQYF. Using reference TRBV13 and TRBJ2-7 for the parts outside the CDR3, the full variable domain is AAGVIQSPRHLIKEKRETATLKCYPIPRHDTVYWYQQGPGQDPQFLISFYEKMQSDKGSIPDRFSAQQFSDYHSELNMSSLELGDSALYFCASSGRQGALSYEQYFGPGTRLTVT.